This TCR beta chain was found in a study of blood T cell repertoires in COVID-19. On the study more broadly: Donors in the United States, Italy and Spain gave samples during acute or convalescent COVID-19.

Study processing details: From reference gene primer amplification, estimates of nucleated cell counts were derived. The table came from immunoSEQ multiplex PCR; TCRdb's copy has only in-frame clones and leaves some out. Clonal size and the V and J genes are those of that table, whereas D and trimming came from the DNA. The sample shows 300,000 to 400,000 clones, about 90% of them seen only once. Germline values: CDR1 SGDLS, CDR2 YYNGEE. The CDR3 length is 15 residues. V was trimmed by 0 bases and J by 2 bases, leaving 12 bases between them. Seattle-derived patients entered the study during active infection and were followed longitudinally.

The chain uses TRBV9 and TRBJ2-7; possibly TRBD2 for D (5 bases). The sample was peripheral blood. The sequence derives from a woman in her 70s with COVID-19, enrolled during active disease. The chain's CDR3 is CASSVGTKEAYEQYF. Here the CDR3 DNA reads TGTGCCAGCAGCGTAGGGACGAAGGAGGCCTACGAGCAGTACTTC.